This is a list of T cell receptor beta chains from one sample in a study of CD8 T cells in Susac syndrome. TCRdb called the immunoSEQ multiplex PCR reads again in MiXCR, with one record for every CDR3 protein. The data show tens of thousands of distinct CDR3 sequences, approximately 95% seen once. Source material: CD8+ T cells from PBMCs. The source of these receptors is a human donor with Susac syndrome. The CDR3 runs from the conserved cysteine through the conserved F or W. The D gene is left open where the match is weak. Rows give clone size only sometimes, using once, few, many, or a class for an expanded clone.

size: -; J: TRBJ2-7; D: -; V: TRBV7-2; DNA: TGTGCCAGCAGCTATTCCCCGGGAGTTGAGCAGTACTTC; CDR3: CASSYSPGVEQYF
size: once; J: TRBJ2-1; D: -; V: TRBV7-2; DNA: TGTGCCAGCAGCCCACCACTAGGGCCCAATCCTTTTGAGCAGTTCTTC; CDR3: CASSPPLGPNPFEQFF
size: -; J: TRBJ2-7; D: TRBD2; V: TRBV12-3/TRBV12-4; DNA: TGTGCCAGCAGTTGGGGGACTAGCAAGTACGAGCAGTACTTC; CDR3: CASSWGTSKYEQYF
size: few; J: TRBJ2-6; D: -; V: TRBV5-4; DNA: TGTGCCAGCAGCTTGGGTGGGGTCTCTGGGGCCAACGTCCTGACTTTC; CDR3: CASSLGGVSGANVLTF
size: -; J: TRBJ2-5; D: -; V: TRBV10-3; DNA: TGTGCCATCAGTGAGTCGAAGTCAGAGACCCAGTACTTC; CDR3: CAISESKSETQYF
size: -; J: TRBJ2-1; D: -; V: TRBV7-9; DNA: TGTGCCAGCAGCCCTCGACAAAGCAATGAGCAGTTCTTC; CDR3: CASSPRQSNEQFF
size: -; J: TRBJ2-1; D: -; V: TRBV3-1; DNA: TGTGCCAGCAGCCAATACGGCAATGAGCAGTTCTTC; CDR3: CASSQYGNEQFF
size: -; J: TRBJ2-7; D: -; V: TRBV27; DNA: TGTGCCAGCAGTTTAGAGGGGAGCTCCTTCCGAGAGCAGTACTTC; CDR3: CASSLEGSSFREQYF
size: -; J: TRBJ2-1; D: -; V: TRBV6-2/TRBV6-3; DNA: TGTGCCAGCAGTTACTCGAGTATCGGGGGCTATGAGCAGTTCTTC; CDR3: CASSYSSIGGYEQFF
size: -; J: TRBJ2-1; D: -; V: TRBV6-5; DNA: TGTGCCAGCAGTTACCCGGGACTTAGGAATGAGCAGTTCTTC; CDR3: CASSYPGLRNEQFF
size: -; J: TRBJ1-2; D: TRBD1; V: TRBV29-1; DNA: TGCAGCTTCGCGGGGGACAGTGACACTTATGGCTACACCTTC; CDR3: CSFAGDSDTYGYTF
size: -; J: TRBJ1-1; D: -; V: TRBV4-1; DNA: TGCGCCAGCAGCCAAGAAAGGGGGTGGGAAGCTTTCTTT; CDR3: CASSQERGWEAFF
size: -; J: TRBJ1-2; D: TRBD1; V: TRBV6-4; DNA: TGTGCCAGCAGTGAAGATGGACAGGGGGCCTTTTATGGCTACACCTTC; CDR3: CASSEDGQGAFYGYTF
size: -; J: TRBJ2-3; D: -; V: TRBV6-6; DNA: TGTGCCAGCAGGCTAGGCTCCACAGATACGCAGTATTTT; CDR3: CASRLGSTDTQYF
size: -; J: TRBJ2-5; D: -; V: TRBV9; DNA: TGTGCCAGCAGCGTAGGCGGGACTCCAGAGACCCAGTACTTC; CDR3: CASSVGGTPETQYF
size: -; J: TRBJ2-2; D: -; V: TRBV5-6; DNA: TGTGCCAGCAGCTTGTCTCTACCCACCGGGGAGCTGTTTTTT; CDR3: CASSLSLPTGELFF
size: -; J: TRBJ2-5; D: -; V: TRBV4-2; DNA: TGTGCCAGCAGCCAAGATCCCACCGTGAATCTGGAGACCCAGTACTTC; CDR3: CASSQDPTVNLETQYF
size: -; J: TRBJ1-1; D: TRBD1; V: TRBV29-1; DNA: TGCAGCGTTGAACAGGGGGTGGGCACTGAAGCTTTCTTT; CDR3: CSVEQGVGTEAFF
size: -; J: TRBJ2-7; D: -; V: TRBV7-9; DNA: TGTGCCAGCAGCGGATACAGGGACGCCTACGAGCAGTACTTC; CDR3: CASSGYRDAYEQYF
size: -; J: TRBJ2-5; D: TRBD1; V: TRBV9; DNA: TGTGCCAGCAGCGTAGCTGGTGGGACAGGGGGAGAGACCCAGTACTTC; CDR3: CASSVAGGTGGETQYF
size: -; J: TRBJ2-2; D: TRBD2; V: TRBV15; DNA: TGTGCCACCAGCCGAAGTGGGATAGCGGGTTTAGGCGGGGAGCTGTTTTTT; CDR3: CATSRSGIAGLGGELFF
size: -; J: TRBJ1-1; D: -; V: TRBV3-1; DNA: TGTGCCAGCAGCCAAGCCGAACATCCGAACACTGAAGCTTTCTTT; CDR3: CASSQAEHPNTEAFF
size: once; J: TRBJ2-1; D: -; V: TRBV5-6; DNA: TGTGCCAGCAGCCTTGACCGCGGCAATGAGCAGTTCTTC; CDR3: CASSLDRGNEQFF
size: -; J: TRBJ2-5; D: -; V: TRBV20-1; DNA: TGCAGTGCTAGGGCTAGCGTCCAAGAGACCCAGTACTTC; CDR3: CSARASVQETQYF
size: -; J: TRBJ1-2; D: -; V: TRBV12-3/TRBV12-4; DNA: TGTGCCAGCATCAGGTACCAGGGATTGAACTATGGCTACACCTTC; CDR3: CASIRYQGLNYGYTF
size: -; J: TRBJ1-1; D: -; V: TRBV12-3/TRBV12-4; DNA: TGTGCCAGCAGGTCAGTGAACACTGAAGCTTTCTTT; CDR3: CASRSVNTEAFF
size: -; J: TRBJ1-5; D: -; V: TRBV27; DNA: TGTGCCAGCAGTTTTTCGGCGGACGAGCCCCAGCATTTT; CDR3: CASSFSADEPQHF
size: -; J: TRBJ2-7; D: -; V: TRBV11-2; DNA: TGTGCCAGCAGCTTAGCTGTCGGCAACTCCTACGAGCAGTACTTC; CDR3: CASSLAVGNSYEQYF
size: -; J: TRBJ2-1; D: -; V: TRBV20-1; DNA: TGCAGTGCTAGCGAGCAGTTCTTC; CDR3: CSASEQFF
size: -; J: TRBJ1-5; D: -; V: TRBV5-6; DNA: TGTGCCAGCAGCTTGGGCCCCAATCAGCCCCAGCATTTT; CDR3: CASSLGPNQPQHF
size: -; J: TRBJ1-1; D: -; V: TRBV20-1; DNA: TGCAGTGCTTCGACTGGGCCGATGAACACTGAAGCTTTCTTT; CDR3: CSASTGPMNTEAFF
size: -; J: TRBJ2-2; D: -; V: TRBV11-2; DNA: TGTGCCAGCAGCGATAACACCGGGGAGCTGTTTTTT; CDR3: CASSDNTGELFF